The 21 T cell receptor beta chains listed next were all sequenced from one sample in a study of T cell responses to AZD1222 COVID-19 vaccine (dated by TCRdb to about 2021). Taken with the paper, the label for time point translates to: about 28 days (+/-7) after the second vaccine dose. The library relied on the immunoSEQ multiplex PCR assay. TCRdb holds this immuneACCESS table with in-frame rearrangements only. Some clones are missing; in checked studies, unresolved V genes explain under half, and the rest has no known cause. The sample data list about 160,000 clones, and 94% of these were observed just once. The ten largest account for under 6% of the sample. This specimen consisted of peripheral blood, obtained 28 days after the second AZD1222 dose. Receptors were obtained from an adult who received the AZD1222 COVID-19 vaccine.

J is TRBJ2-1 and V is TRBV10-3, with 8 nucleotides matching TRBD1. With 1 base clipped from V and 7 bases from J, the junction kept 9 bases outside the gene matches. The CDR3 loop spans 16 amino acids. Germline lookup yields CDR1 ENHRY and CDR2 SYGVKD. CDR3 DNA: TGTGCCATCAGTGAGTTTGGCAGGGGGCAGAGTAATGAGCAGTTCTTC. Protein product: CAISEFGRGQSNEQFF.

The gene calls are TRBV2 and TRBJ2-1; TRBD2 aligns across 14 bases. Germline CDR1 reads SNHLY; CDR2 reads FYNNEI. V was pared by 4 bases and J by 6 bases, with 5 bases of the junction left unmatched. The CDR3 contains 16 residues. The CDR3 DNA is TGTGCCAGCAGTGGGACTAGCGGGAGGACCCCCAATGAGCAGTTCTTC. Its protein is CASSGTSGRTPNEQFF.

The CDR3 bases are TGTGCCAGCAGTTCCCCGGGCAGGTTCCGTGGCTACACCTTC. Its protein is CASSSPGRFRGYTF. The V and J genes are TRBV28 and TRBJ1-2; D is uncertain. The V end was cut by 4 bases, the J end by 7 bases, with 16 bases between. The CDR3 loop spans 14 amino acids. The germline CDR1 and CDR2 sequences are MDHEN and SYDVKM.

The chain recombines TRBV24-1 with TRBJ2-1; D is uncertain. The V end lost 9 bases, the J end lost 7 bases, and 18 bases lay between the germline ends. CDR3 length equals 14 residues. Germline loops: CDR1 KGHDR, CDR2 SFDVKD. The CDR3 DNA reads TGTGCCACCCCCCCCGGCGAGCGCGGTAATGAGCAGTTCTTC. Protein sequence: CATPPGERGNEQFF.

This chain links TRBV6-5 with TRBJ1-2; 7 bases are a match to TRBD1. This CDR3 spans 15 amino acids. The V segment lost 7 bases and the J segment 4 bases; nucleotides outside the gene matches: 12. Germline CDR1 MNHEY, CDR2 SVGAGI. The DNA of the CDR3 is TGTGCCAGCACTCGGATGTCAGGGGGGGCCTATGGCTACACCTTC. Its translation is CASTRMSGGAYGYTF.

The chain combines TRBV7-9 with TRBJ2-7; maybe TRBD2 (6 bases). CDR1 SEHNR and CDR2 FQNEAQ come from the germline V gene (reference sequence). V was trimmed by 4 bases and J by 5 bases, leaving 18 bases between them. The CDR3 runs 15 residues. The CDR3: CASSSPSTSLHEQYF. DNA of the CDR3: TGTGCCAGCAGCTCACCTTCGACTAGTCTGCACGAGCAGTACTTC. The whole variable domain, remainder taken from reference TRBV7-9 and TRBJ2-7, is DTGVSQNPRHKITKRGQNVTFRCDPISEHNRLYWYRQTLGQGPEFLTYFQNEAQLEKSRLLSDRFSAERPKGSFSTLEIQRTEQGDSAMYLCASSSPSTSLHEQYFGPGTRLTVT.

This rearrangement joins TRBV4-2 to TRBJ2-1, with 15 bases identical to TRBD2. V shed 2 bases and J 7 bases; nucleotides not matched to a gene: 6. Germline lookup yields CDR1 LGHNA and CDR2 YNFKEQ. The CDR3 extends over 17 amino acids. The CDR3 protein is CASSQPPGLAGGNEQFF. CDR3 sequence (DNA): TGTGCCAGCAGCCAACCGCCGGGACTAGCGGGGGGAAATGAGCAGTTCTTC.

The CDR3 coding sequence is TGCGCCAGCAGCCCGGGGCATTCATACAATGAGCAGTTCTTC. Translation gives CASSPGHSYNEQFF. The chain carries TRBV5-1 and TRBJ2-1; D possibly matches TRBD1 or TRBD2 (5 bases each). The CDR3 runs to 14 residues. Looked up from germline, CDR1 is SGHRS and CDR2 is YFSETQ. The V end was cut by 4 bases, the J end by 4 bases, with 12 bases between.

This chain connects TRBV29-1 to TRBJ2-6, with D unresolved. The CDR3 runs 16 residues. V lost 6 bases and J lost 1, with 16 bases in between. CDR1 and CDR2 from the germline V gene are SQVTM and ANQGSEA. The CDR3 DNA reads TGCAGCGTCCAGTTTCCGCTACCTTCTGGGGCCAACGTCCTGACTTTC. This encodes CSVQFPLPSGANVLTF. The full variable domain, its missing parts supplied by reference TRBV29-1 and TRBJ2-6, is SAVISQKPSRDICQRGTSLTIQCQVDSQVTMMFWYRQQPGQSLTLIATANQGSEATYESGFVIDKFPISRPNLTFSTLTVSNMSPEDSSIYLCSVQFPLPSGANVLTFGAGSRLTVL.

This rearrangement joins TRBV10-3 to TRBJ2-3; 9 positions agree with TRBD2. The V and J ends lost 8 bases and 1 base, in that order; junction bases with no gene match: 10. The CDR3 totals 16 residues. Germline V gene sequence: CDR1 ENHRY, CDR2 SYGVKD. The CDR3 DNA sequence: TGTGCCATCTCTAGCGGGACCGCCCCGGGCACAGATACGCAGTATTTT. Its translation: CAISSGTAPGTDTQYF.

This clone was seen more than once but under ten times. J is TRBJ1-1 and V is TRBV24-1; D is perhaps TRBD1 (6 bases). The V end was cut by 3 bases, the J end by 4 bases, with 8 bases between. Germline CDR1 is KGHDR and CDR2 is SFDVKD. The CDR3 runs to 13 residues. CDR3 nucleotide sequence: TGTGCCACCAGTGATCAGGGGTCCACTGAAGCTTTCTTT. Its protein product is CATSDQGSTEAFF.

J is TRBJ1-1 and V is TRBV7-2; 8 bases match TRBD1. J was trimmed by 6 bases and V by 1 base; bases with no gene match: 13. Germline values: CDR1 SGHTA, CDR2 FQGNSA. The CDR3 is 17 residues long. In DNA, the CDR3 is TGTGCCAGCAGCTTAGACTGGACAGGGTTTTCTAGGGCTGAAGCTTTCTTT. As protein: CASSLDWTGFSRAEAFF.

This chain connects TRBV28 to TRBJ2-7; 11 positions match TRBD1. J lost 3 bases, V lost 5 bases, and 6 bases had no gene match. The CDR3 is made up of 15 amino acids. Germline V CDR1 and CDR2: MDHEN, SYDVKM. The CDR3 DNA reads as TGTGCCAGCAGTACTCCCGGGACAGGGGGCTACGAGCAGTACTTC. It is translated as CASSTPGTGGYEQYF.

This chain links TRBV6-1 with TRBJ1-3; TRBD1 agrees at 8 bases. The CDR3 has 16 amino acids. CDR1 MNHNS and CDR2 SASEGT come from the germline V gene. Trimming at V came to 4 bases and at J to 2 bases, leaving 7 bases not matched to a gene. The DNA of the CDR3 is TGTGCCAGCAGTGCCGCGGACAGGGTCGCTGGAAACACCATATATTTT. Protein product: CASSAADRVAGNTIYF.

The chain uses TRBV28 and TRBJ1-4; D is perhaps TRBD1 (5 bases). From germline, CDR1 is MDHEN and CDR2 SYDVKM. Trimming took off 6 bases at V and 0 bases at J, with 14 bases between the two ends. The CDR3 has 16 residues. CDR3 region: CASRPSGHATNEKLFF. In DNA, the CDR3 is TGTGCCAGCAGACCCAGTGGACATGCAACTAATGAAAAACTGTTTTTT.

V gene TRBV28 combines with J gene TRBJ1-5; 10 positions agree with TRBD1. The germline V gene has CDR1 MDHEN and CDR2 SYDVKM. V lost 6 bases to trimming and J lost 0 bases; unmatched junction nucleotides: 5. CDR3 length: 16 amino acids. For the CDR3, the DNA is TGTGCCAGCAGCTCGGGACAGGGGTTTAGCAATCAGCCCCAGCATTTT. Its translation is CASSSGQGFSNQPQHF.

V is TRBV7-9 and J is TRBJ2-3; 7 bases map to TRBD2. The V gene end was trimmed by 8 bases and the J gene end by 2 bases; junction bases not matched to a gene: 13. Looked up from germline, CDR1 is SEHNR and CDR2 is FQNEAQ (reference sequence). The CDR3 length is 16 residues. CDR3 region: CASAPGTITYTDTQYF. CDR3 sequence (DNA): TGTGCCAGCGCACCAGGGACTATAACTTACACAGATACGCAGTATTTT.

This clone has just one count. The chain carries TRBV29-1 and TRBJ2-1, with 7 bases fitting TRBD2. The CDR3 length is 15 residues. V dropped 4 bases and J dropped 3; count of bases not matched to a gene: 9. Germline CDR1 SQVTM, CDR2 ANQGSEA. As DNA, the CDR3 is TGCAGCGTTGGCACCGGGACTACCGTCTACAATGAGCAGTTCTTC. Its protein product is CSVGTGTTVYNEQFF.

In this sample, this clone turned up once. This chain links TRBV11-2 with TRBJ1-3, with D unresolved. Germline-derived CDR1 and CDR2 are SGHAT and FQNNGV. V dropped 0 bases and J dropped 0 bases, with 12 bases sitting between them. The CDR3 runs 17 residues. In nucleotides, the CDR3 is TGTGCCAGCAGCTTAGATCCAACATGGTCCTCTGGAAACACCATATATTTT. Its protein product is CASSLDPTWSSGNTIYF.

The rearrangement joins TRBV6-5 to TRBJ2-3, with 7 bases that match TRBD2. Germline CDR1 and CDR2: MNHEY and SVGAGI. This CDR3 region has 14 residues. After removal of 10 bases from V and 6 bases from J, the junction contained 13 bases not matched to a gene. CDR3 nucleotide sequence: TGTGCCACGGTTAGGGGCGGGGGTTCGGATACGCAGTATTTT. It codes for CATVRGGGSDTQYF.

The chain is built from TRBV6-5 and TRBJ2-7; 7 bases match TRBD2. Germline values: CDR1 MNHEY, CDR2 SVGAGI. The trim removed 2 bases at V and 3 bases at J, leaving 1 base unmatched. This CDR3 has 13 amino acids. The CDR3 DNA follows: TGTGCCAGCAGTTACGCTAGCGGCTACGAGCAGTACTTC. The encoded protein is CASSYASGYEQYF.